This T cell receptor (beta chain) originates from a study of T-cell memory formation after mild COVID-19. Study summary: Largely, TCR clusters stayed within a single donor. Overall study results and limits: Clones shrinking from day 15 to 85 showed even CD4/CD8 mixes; later expanders tilted CD4+. Pre-infection memory contained some responding clones, which suggested that cross-reactive memory had joined. Contracting clones localized mainly to CM and EM when CD4+ and mainly to EMRA when CD8+.

V was trimmed by 4 bases and J by 5 bases, leaving 14 bases between them. The CDR3 runs 13 residues. Looked up from germline, CDR1 is SQVTM and CDR2 is ANQGSEA. Via MiXCR, TCRdb re-called the 5' RACE reads, giving one row per CDR3 protein. The table records roughly 150,000 distinct CDR3 sequences, 13% to 15% of them present only once. About this clonotype itself: The antigen remains undetermined.

The sample comprised PBMCs or a T cell subset sorted from them (not recorded which). The rearrangement uses TRBV29-1 and TRBJ1-1; D not certain. The sequence came from an adult woman who had mild COVID-19 (a few samples of this study predate the infection). Cell type and time point are not known. The CDR3 spells CSVVSPRATEAFF. The CDR3 DNA reads as TGCAGCGTTGTATCCCCTAGGGCTACTGAAGCTTTCTTT.